Listed here are 27 T cell receptor beta chains from one sample, sequenced in a study of T cells in Graves' hyperthyroidism and ophthalmopathy. TCR beta CDR3 sequences were amplified from RNA transcripts. During a first-round RT-PCR of the TCR CDR3, the HTBI primer set was used. TCRdb recomputed calls from the multiplex PCR reads with MiXCR, one row per CDR3 protein. The repertoire has over 450,000 distinct CDR3 sequences, approximately 15% of them found once; the top ten carry 15% to 20%. Sequencing was done on a sample of blood. The receptors shown here come from a woman younger than 30 with Graves' hyperthyroidism.

This clonotype came up a few times. The chain joins TRBV5-1 to TRBJ2-5; TRBD2 matches 10 bases. J was trimmed by 5 bases and V by 0 bases; bases with no gene match: 7. Per the germline V gene, CDR1 is SGHRS and CDR2 is YFSETQ. The CDR3 is 16 amino acids. The CDR3 bases are TGCGCCAGCAGCTTGGGAGCTAGCGGGAGTCAGGAGACCCAGTACTTC. Translation gives CASSLGASGSQETQYF. Complete variable domain (other parts from reference TRBV5-1 and TRBJ2-5): KAGVTQTPRYLIKTRGQQVTLSCSPISGHRSVSWYQQTPGQGLQFLFEYFSETQRNKGNFPGRFSGRQFSNSRSEMNVSTLELGDSALYLCASSLGASGSQETQYFGPGTRLLVL.

V usage is TRBV30 and J usage is TRBJ1-2; no firm D call. There are 12 residues in the CDR3. Germline V lookup: CDR1 GTSNPN, CDR2 SVGIG (reference sequence). With 2 bases removed from V and 1 base from J, the gap between germline ends came to 5 bases. Here the CDR3 reads CAWSPLNYGYTF. The CDR3 DNA reads TGTGCCTGGAGTCCACTTAACTATGGCTACACCTTC.

This clonotype showed up just a few times. The chain couples TRBV4-1 to TRBJ2-5; 7 nucleotides align to TRBD2. The CDR3 is made up of 13 amino acids. CDR1 and CDR2 (germline): MGHRA, YSYEKL. V lost 6 bases to trimming and J lost 4 bases; unmatched junction nucleotides: 5. CDR3 residues: CASRSSGSETQYF. As DNA, the CDR3 is TGCGCCAGCAGATCTAGCGGATCAGAGACCCAGTACTTC.

This clonotype appeared many times. The chain joins TRBV19 to TRBJ2-6, with no clear D. The CDR3 is 13 residues long. Germline-derived CDR1 and CDR2 are LNHDA and SQIVND (reference sequence). The germline V and J ends were trimmed by 7 bases and 1 base, with 5 bases remaining between them. In nucleotides, the CDR3 is TGTGCCAGTATCAGATCTGGGGCCAACGTCCTGACTTTC. Protein sequence: CASIRSGANVLTF.

This clonotype was recorded only once. The V gene is TRBV27, the J gene TRBJ2-7; 7 bases fit TRBD2. The length of the CDR3 is 18 residues. The germline V gene has CDR1 MNHEY and CDR2 SMNVEV (reference sequence). The trim removed 2 bases at V and 7 bases at J, leaving 20 bases unmatched. CDR3 residues: CASSLSGLADHPYREQYF. The CDR3 nucleotides are TGTGCCAGCAGTTTAAGCGGTCTAGCGGACCACCCCTACCGGGAGCAGTACTTC.

The chain couples TRBV27 to TRBJ1-2; D is ambiguous. The CDR3 runs to 14 residues. Trimming shortened V by 0 bases and J by 4 bases, and 9 bases separated the two germline ends. The germline V gene encodes CDR1 MNHEY and CDR2 SMNVEV (reference sequence). The CDR3 is CASSLSMGGYGYTF. Written as DNA, the CDR3 is TGTGCCAGCAGTTTATCGATGGGAGGCTATGGCTACACCTTC.

The chain couples TRBV9 to TRBJ2-7; the match to TRBD2 covers 11 bases. V dropped 3 bases and J dropped 7; count of bases not matched to a gene: 12. The V gene's germline CDR1 is SGDLS and CDR2 YYNGEE. The CDR3 totals 16 residues. DNA for the CDR3: TGTGCCAGCAGCGCCGGGAGCCTAGCGGGAGGTGAGGAGCAGTACTTC. This translates into CASSAGSLAGGEEQYF.

Notes on this clonotype: The junction and the germline gene differ at one end; a read error may be behind it. The chain recombines TRBV11-3 with TRBJ2-3, with D possibly TRBD2 on 5 matching bases. Germline CDR1 reads SGHNT; CDR2 reads YENEEA. CDR3 size: 14 residues. CDR3 nucleotide sequence: TGTGTCAGCGGCTCTTGGCGCGGCGCAGATACGCAGTATTTT. It codes for CVSGSWRGADTQYF.

This chain uses TRBV7-9 with TRBJ2-7; tentatively, D is TRBD1 (6 bases). In germline, CDR1 is SEHNR, CDR2 FQNEAQ (reference sequence). The CDR3 loop spans 13 amino acids. DNA of the CDR3: TGTGCCAGCAGCTTTGGGGGCAGCTACGAGCGGTACGTC. It yields the protein CASSFGGSYERYV.

At least ten counts were recorded for this clonotype. The chain employs TRBV2 and TRBJ2-1; 12 nucleotides match TRBD2. Germline lookup yields CDR1 SNHLY and CDR2 FYNNEI. The CDR3 is made up of 17 amino acids. V gave up 4 bases and J gave up 8 bases; unmatched junction bases: 12. Here the CDR3 DNA reads TGTGCCAGCAGTGGACTAGCGGGAGCTCCACGGCGCTATGAGCAGTTCTTC. Translation: CASSGLAGAPRRYEQFF.

This clonotype has just one count. One end of the junction does not line up with germline, which may come from a read error. V usage is TRBV19 and J usage is TRBJ1-5, with 9 bases identical to TRBD1. The CDR3 loop spans 14 amino acids. The germline gives CDR1 LNHDA, CDR2 SQIVND (reference sequence). The CDR3 DNA is TGTGCCAGTACCCCGGGACAGGGTTTTCAGCCCCAGCGTTTT. This codes for CASTPGQGFQPQRF. Full variable domain (outside the CDR3, taken from reference TRBV19 and TRBJ1-5): DGGITQSPKYLFRKEGQNVTLSCEQNLNHDAMYWYRQDPGQGLRLIYYSQIVNDFQKGDIAEGYSVSREKKESFPLTVTSAQKNPTAFYLCASTPGQGFQPQRFGDGTRLSIL.

This clonotype was observed at least ten times. J is TRBJ1-2 and V is TRBV12-3 or TRBV12-4, with TRBD1 identical over 8 bases. This CDR3 spans 13 amino acids. Trimming cost V 5 bases and J 4 bases; bases outside gene matches: 3. For the CDR3, the DNA is TGTGCCAGCAGTCGTACAGGGGGCTATGGCTACACCTTC. This translates into CASSRTGGYGYTF.

This clonotype was found a few times. A read error is possible here, since a much larger clone lies one base away. The chain couples TRBV11-2 to TRBJ2-1; perhaps TRBD1 as D (6 bases). The CDR3 runs 16 residues. Germline CDR1 SGHAT, CDR2 FQNNGV. The CDR3 is CTSSLDIGQTYNEQFF. CDR3 in DNA: TGTACCAGCAGCTTAGATATAGGACAGACTTACAATGAGCAGTTCTTC. Filled out from reference TRBV11-2 and TRBJ2-1, the complete variable domain reads EAGVAQSPRYKIIEKRQSVAFWCNPISGHATLYWYQQILGQGPKLLIQFQNNGVVDDSQLPKDRFSAERLKGVDSTLKIQPAKLEDSAVYLCTSSLDIGQTYNEQFFGPGTRLTVL.

The chain is built from TRBV20-1 and TRBJ2-3, with TRBD1 identical over 7 bases. CDR3 length: 16 residues. Germline V CDR1 and CDR2: DFQATT, SNEGSKA (reference sequence). Trimming took 0 bases from V and 4 from J; bases not matched to a gene: 10. DNA of the CDR3: TGCAGTGCTAGAGATCTCCGGCAGGGGGACGCAGATACGCAGTATTTT. Its translation is CSARDLRQGDADTQYF.

This clonotype has only a few counts. This chain joins TRBV20-1 and TRBJ1-4; D gene uncertain. V was cut by 0 bases and J by 6 bases, with 11 bases left in between. Germline V gives CDR1 DFQATT, CDR2 SNEGSKA (reference sequence). The length of the CDR3 is 14 residues. This chain's CDR3 is CSARDPIGDEKLFF. The CDR3 coding sequence is TGCAGTGCTAGAGATCCCATCGGCGATGAAAAACTGTTTTTT.

The chain joins TRBV12-3 or TRBV12-4 to TRBJ1-1; no clear D gene. The CDR3 sequence is 12 residues long. The V end lost 3 bases, the J end lost 5 bases, and 7 bases lay between the germline ends. The CDR3 is CASSFLATEAFF. Here the CDR3 DNA reads TGTGCCAGCAGTTTTTTGGCGACTGAAGCTTTCTTT.

The table lists this clonotype with a few counts. V is TRBV6-4 and J is TRBJ2-3; 10 bases agree with TRBD1. V lost 2 bases to trimming and J lost 4 bases; unmatched junction nucleotides: 3. CDR1 and CDR2 (germline): MRHNA, SNTAGT. The CDR3 contains 15 residues. The CDR3 protein is CASSDGGQGADTQYF. CDR3 DNA: TGTGCCAGCAGTGACGGAGGACAGGGGGCAGATACGCAGTATTTT.

This chain connects TRBV7-9 to TRBJ2-1, with a tentative D call TRBD1 (6 bases). Germline-derived CDR1 and CDR2 are SEHNR and FQNEAQ (reference sequence). The CDR3 spans 15 residues. The V and J ends lost 5 bases and 4 bases respectively, with 15 bases between them. CDR3 region: CASSPRDNLYNEQFF. Written as DNA, the CDR3 is TGTGCCAGCAGCCCCCGGGACAACCTATACAATGAGCAGTTCTTC.

This clonotype occurred many times. The CDR3 DNA reads as TGTGCCAGCAGTCTGGGACTAGCGGGGGGTCCGGAGCAGTACTTC. This sequence encodes CASSLGLAGGPEQYF. The chain has TRBV27 and TRBJ2-7; 15 bases line up with TRBD2. V gave up 5 bases and J gave up 7 bases; unmatched junction bases: 6. This CDR3 is 15 amino acids long. The germline gives CDR1 MNHEY, CDR2 SMNVEV (reference sequence).

V usage is TRBV6-1 and J usage is TRBJ2-3; 10 nucleotides match TRBD1. Germline V gene data show CDR1 as MNHNS and CDR2 as SASEGT. The CDR3 totals 17 residues. V was clipped by 6 bases and J by 6 bases; unmatched bases: 15. CDR3 in amino acids: CASSPTARQGAGDTQYF. For the CDR3, the DNA is TGTGCCAGCAGCCCTACCGCCCGACAGGGGGCGGGGGATACGCAGTATTTT.

This clonotype was counted ten times or more. The chain joins TRBV27 to TRBJ1-5; no definite D call. Germline V CDR1 and CDR2: MNHEY, SMNVEV (reference sequence). There are 16 residues in the CDR3. Trimming took 5 bases from V and 0 from J, leaving 14 bases between them. The CDR3 loop reads CASSHGRSYSNQPQHF. The CDR3 nucleotides are TGTGCCAGCAGTCACGGGAGAAGTTATAGCAATCAGCCCCAGCATTTT.

The table lists this clonotype with many counts. The chain has TRBV4-1 and TRBJ1-5; D not resolved. The germline gives CDR1 MGHRA, CDR2 YSYEKL. The CDR3 loop spans 17 amino acids. V was trimmed by 2 bases and J by 0 bases, leaving 14 bases between them. The CDR3 bases are TGCGCCAGCAGCCAAATAGACTCGGGGTATAGCAATCAGCCCCAGCATTTT. This translates into CASSQIDSGYSNQPQHF.

Many counts were recorded for this clonotype. The chain joins TRBV5-1 to TRBJ2-6; a weak D match, TRBD1 (5 bases). CDR1 and CDR2 (germline): SGHRS, YFSETQ. Trimming left V 2 bases short and J 0 bases short, with 9 bases between. CDR3 length: 16 residues. CDR3 in DNA: TGCGCCAGCAGCTTCGTCCAGGGCTCTGGGGCCAACGTCCTGACTTTC. It translates to CASSFVQGSGANVLTF. The full variable domain, in which reference TRBV5-1 and TRBJ2-6 provide the parts outside the CDR3, is KAGVTQTPRYLIKTRGQQVTLSCSPISGHRSVSWYQQTPGQGLQFLFEYFSETQRNKGNFPGRFSGRQFSNSRSEMNVSTLELGDSALYLCASSFVQGSGANVLTFGAGSRLTVL.

This clonotype was observed at least ten times. The chain employs TRBV5-1 and TRBJ2-1; 7 nucleotides align to TRBD1. Unmatched junction bases numbered 5, after V lost 6 bases and J lost 5 bases. Per germline, CDR1 SGHRS and CDR2 YFSETQ. The CDR3 has 13 residues. CDR3 coding DNA: TGCGCCAGCACGACAGGGAGAAACAATGAGCAGTTCTTC. Its translation is CASTTGRNNEQFF.

In this sample, this clonotype turned up many times. The chain has TRBV6-1 and TRBJ2-7, with 13 bases fitting TRBD2. Losses at the gene ends were 5 bases for V and 0 bases for J; bases not matched to a gene: 10. The germline V gene encodes CDR1 MNHNS and CDR2 SASEGT. The CDR3 extends over 18 amino acids. The CDR3, as DNA: TGTGCCAGCAGTTACGACCTCCGGACTAGCGGGAGCTCCTACGAGCAGTACTTC. Residues: CASSYDLRTSGSSYEQYF.

This clonotype was picked up a small number of times. V gene TRBV19 combines with J gene TRBJ1-5; a weak D match, TRBD1 (5 bases). The CDR3 runs to 14 residues. The V end lost 8 bases, the J end lost 2 bases, and 13 bases lay between the germline ends. From germline, CDR1 is LNHDA and CDR2 SQIVND (reference sequence). The CDR3 nucleotides read TGTGCCAGTCGACAGCCTGGTCGCAATCAGCCCCAGCATTTT. This encodes CASRQPGRNQPQHF.

This clonotype was counted many times. This sequence joins TRBV10-2 and TRBJ2-7; tentatively, D is TRBD2 (5 bases). The V end was cut by 4 bases, the J end by 0 bases, with 7 bases between. This CDR3 is 13 amino acids long. CDR1 and CDR2 from the germline V gene are WSHSY and SAAADI. The CDR3 DNA sequence: TGCGCCAGCAGTGGAGCGGTCTCCTACGAGCAGTACGTC. Residues: CASSGAVSYEQYV.